This T cell receptor beta chain was sequenced during a study of beta chain features in type 1 diabetes. As for the study in general: On cell yields, gender and age, patients and healthy donors were similar.

Points on this clone: Its target is not known.

Heparinised blood was drawn once per donor, averaging about 0.11 L. As every portion of the isolated RNA was reverse transcribed, the sequencing read expressed TCRB transcripts. Measured with immunoSEQ multiplex PCR; TCRdb has only the in-frame clones, and not every one. The data show 600,000 or so clones, roughly 12% seen once. Broader study findings: Shortening that was moderate but significant affected the TCRB CDR3s of Type 1 diabetes patients in all four CD4+ subsets.

Germline lookup yields CDR1 MNHEY and CDR2 SMNVEV (reference sequence). This CDR3 has 12 residues. Trimming cost V 1 base and J 7 bases, with 6 bases left between them. Input material: naive CD4+ T cells from blood. The receptor was isolated from a man aged 30 to 39 with type 1 diabetes. The gene calls are TRBV27 and TRBJ2-3, with D possibly being TRBD1 or TRBD2 (5 bases each). As DNA, the CDR3 is TGTGCCAGCAGTTTATGGGGGAATACGCAGTATTTT. It is translated as CASSLWGNTQYF.